One and the same sample provided the 22 T cell receptor beta chains below, sequenced in a study of control samples from healthy donors and cancer patients. Generated by immunoSEQ multiplex PCR, the TCRdb table keeps only in-frame clones and is missing some. The top ten clones hold more than 1.1% of a sample with roughly 180,000 clones, 90% to 95% of them seen once. Input material: blood. The origin of the receptors is a woman aged 18-29 years in good health.

Remarks on this clone: An end of the junction does not agree with germline; a read error may underlie this. The chain is built from TRBV7-7 and TRBJ2-2; 7 bases fit TRBD2. Germline CDR1 reads SSHAT; CDR2 reads FNYEAQ (reference sequence). The length of the CDR3 is 16 residues. The chain's CDR3 is CASSSVAGLDTGELFF. CDR3 nucleotides: TGTGCTAGCAGCTCTGTAGCGGGCTTGGACACCGGGGAGCTGTTTTTT. Variable domain in full (rest from reference TRBV7-7 and TRBJ2-2): GAGVSQSPRYKVTKRGQDVTLRCDPISSHATLYWYQQALGQGPEFLTYFNYEAQPDKSGLPSDRFSAERPEGSISTLTIQRTEQRDSAMYRCASSSVAGLDTGELFFGEGSRLTVL.

The chain has TRBV19 and TRBJ1-1; TRBD1 agrees at 7 bases. The junction had 13 bases not matched to a gene; V was cut back by 3 bases and J by 0 bases. The CDR3 covers 18 residues. CDR1 and CDR2 (germline): LNHDA, SQIVND (reference sequence). This CDR3 reads CASSILTGATLLNTEAFF. CDR3 in DNA: TGTGCCAGTAGTATTTTAACAGGGGCGACCCTGCTGAACACTGAAGCTTTCTTT.

This chain connects TRBV5-5 to TRBJ1-3; no clear D gene. Germline V gives CDR1 SGHKS, CDR2 YYEKEE (reference sequence). The CDR3 spans 12 residues. The germline V and J ends were trimmed by 2 bases and 7 bases, with 7 bases remaining between them. CDR3 region: CASSFVANTIYF. The DNA for the CDR3 is TGTGCCAGCAGCTTCGTAGCGAACACCATATATTTT.

CDR3 protein: CASRTGVNTEAFF. CDR3 bases: TGTGCCAGCAGGACAGGGGTGAACACTGAAGCTTTCTTT. This chain uses TRBV2 with TRBJ1-1; 8 nucleotides match TRBD1. The CDR3 is 13 residues long. Germline V CDR1 and CDR2: SNHLY, FYNNEI. The junction had 0 bases not matched to a gene; V was cut back by 6 bases and J by 0 bases.

Notes on this clone: The junction departs from the called germline gene at one end, perhaps through a read error. J is TRBJ1-1 and V is TRBV6-2 or TRBV6-3; 12 bases align to TRBD1. This CDR3 is built from 14 residues. Germline assignment: CDR1 MNHEY and CDR2 SVGEGT. The CDR3 coding sequence is TGTGCCAGCAGTGCCGGGACAGGGGGCTCGGCCCCTGCATTT. Encoded protein: CASSAGTGGSAPAF.

This clone has a single count. V usage is TRBV4-3 and J usage is TRBJ2-1; 7 nucleotides align to TRBD1. After removal of 1 base from V and 8 bases from J, the junction contained 5 bases not matched to a gene. The CDR3 consists of 14 residues. Germline CDR1 reads LGHNA; CDR2 reads YSLEER. The CDR3 protein is CASSQATGWDEQFF. CDR3 nucleotides: TGCGCCAGCAGCCAAGCGACAGGGTGGGATGAGCAGTTCTTC.

The chain uses TRBV7-9 and TRBJ1-1, with unresolved D. The CDR3 extends over 13 amino acids. V lost 8 bases to trimming and J lost 7 bases, with 17 bases between them. Germline V gene lookup returns CDR1 SEHNR and CDR2 FQNEAQ (reference sequence). The CDR3 DNA is TGTGCCAGCGGCCTCGCAGCGCCTGGTGAAGCTTTCTTT. Its translation: CASGLAAPGEAFF.

The J gene is TRBJ1-1, the V gene TRBV27; perhaps TRBD1 as D (6 bases). Trimming took 5 bases from V and 0 from J, leaving 10 bases between them. The germline V gene encodes CDR1 MNHEY and CDR2 SMNVEV (reference sequence). The CDR3 is made up of 14 amino acids. The CDR3 nucleotides are TGTGCCAGCAGTCCAGGGACACTGAACACTGAAGCTTTCTTT. Protein product: CASSPGTLNTEAFF.

The chain is built from TRBV19 and TRBJ1-4; D is perhaps TRBD1 (5 bases). CDR3 length: 14 amino acids. Germline CDR1 and CDR2: LNHDA and SQIVND (reference sequence). Trimming took off 3 bases at V and 0 bases at J, with 5 bases between the two ends. This CDR3 reads CASSMTATNEKLFF. The CDR3 nucleotides are TGTGCCAGTAGTATGACAGCAACTAATGAAAAACTGTTTTTT.

This sequence joins TRBV18 and TRBJ1-2; 8 bases map to TRBD1. J gave up 4 bases and V 3 bases, and 4 bases lay outside the gene matches. CDR1 is KGHSH and CDR2 is LQKENI in the germline V gene. There are 14 residues in the CDR3. CDR3 protein: CASSPDRAIYGYTF. The CDR3 region has the DNA TGTGCCAGCTCACCGGACAGGGCGATCTATGGCTACACCTTC.

The chain recombines TRBV3-1 (or the pseudogene TRBV3-2) with TRBJ1-2, with D hard to call. The germline V and J ends were trimmed by 0 bases and 8 bases, with 10 bases remaining between them. The CDR3 extends over 13 amino acids. Germline V CDR1 and CDR2: LGHDT, YNNKEL (reference sequence). Written as DNA, the CDR3 is TGTGCCAGCAGCCAAGAAGGTGGTCTAGGCTACACCTTC. It codes for CASSQEGGLGYTF.

The V gene is TRBV27, the J gene TRBJ1-4; no reliable D call. The CDR3 runs 13 residues. Germline lookup yields CDR1 MNHEY and CDR2 SMNVEV (reference sequence). Trimming took off 5 bases at V and 7 bases at J, with 11 bases between the two ends. CDR3 sequence reads: CASSKISGEKLFF. CDR3 DNA: TGTGCCAGCAGTAAAATCAGCGGTGAAAAACTGTTTTTT.

The chain employs TRBV12-3 or TRBV12-4 and TRBJ1-2; D is unresolved. V gave up 3 bases and J gave up 7 bases, with 12 bases separating them. CDR3 size: 13 residues. CDR3 coding DNA: TGTGCCAGCAGTTTCGGCCGTTGGGGTGGCTACACCTTC. Translated, it gives CASSFGRWGGYTF.

This clone has only one observation. The chain recombines TRBV2 with TRBJ1-6; D gene uncertain. V was shortened by 2 bases and J by 8 bases, with 16 bases between the two germline ends. Germline CDR1 and CDR2: SNHLY and FYNNEI. This CDR3 region has 16 residues. Here the CDR3 DNA reads TGTGCCAGCAGTGAATTGGGGAATTCTTTGGATTCACCCCTCCACTTT. Translation: CASSELGNSLDSPLHF.

The V gene is TRBV12-3 or TRBV12-4, the J gene TRBJ2-7; D unresolved. The length of the CDR3 is 13 residues. V lost 7 bases and J lost 2, with 12 bases in between. CDR3 sequence (DNA): TGTGCCAGCACGGACCGTAAACCCTACGAGCAGTACTTC. This encodes CASTDRKPYEQYF.

CDR3 sequence reads: CASSAGNSYGYTF. CDR3 DNA sequence: TGCGCCAGCAGTGCTGGGAACTCCTATGGCTACACCTTC. The chain is built from TRBV10-2 and TRBJ1-2; D gene unclear. Germline CDR1 and CDR2: WSHSY and SAAADI. The CDR3 contains 13 residues. V was cut by 4 bases and J by 4 bases, with 10 bases left in between.

The chain has TRBV20-1 and TRBJ1-6; the D is unclear. Germline assignment: CDR1 DFQATT and CDR2 SNEGSKA (reference sequence). Trimming shortened V by 3 bases and J by 12 bases, and 12 bases separated the two germline ends. The CDR3 is 12 residues long. DNA of the CDR3: TGCAGTGCTAGTTCGCCGGATTTACCCCTCCACTTT. Its translation is CSASSPDLPLHF.

The rearrangement joins TRBV28 to TRBJ1-3; D may be TRBD1 (5 bases). Trimming took 11 bases from V and 3 from J, leaving 17 bases between them. In germline, CDR1 is MDHEN, CDR2 SYDVKM. The CDR3 contains 14 residues. The chain's CDR3 is CAACTGTDGNTIYF. The CDR3 nucleotides are TGTGCCGCTTGTACCGGGACGGATGGAAACACCATATATTTT.

This rearrangement joins TRBV29-1 to TRBJ2-3; no definite D call. V was pared by 0 bases and J by 1 base, with 8 bases between. This CDR3 is built from 14 residues. From germline, CDR1 is SQVTM and CDR2 ANQGSEA. Here the CDR3 reads CSVEDWVGTDTQYF. The DNA of the CDR3 is TGCAGCGTTGAAGATTGGGTGGGCACAGATACGCAGTATTTT.

The rearrangement links TRBV4-3 to TRBJ2-1; D gene ambiguous. The CDR3 has 15 amino acids. V lost 4 bases and J lost 0, with 10 bases in between. The germline CDR1 and CDR2 sequences are LGHNA and YSLEER. The chain's CDR3 is CASSRGMSSYNEQFF. The CDR3 nucleotides are TGCGCCAGCAGCCGAGGAATGAGCTCCTACAATGAGCAGTTCTTC.

J is TRBJ1-2 and V is TRBV27; D call uncertain. Germline loops: CDR1 MNHEY, CDR2 SMNVEV (reference sequence). The CDR3 is 13 residues long. V lost 10 bases, J lost 4 bases, and 16 bases lay in between. In DNA, the CDR3 is TGTGCCAACATAAGGCCCTTATTCTATGGCTACACCTTC. Translating it yields CANIRPLFYGYTF.

CDR3 sequence reads: CASSAGRGLNTEAFF. As DNA, the CDR3 is TGTGCCAGCAGCGCGGGGCGGGGTTTGAACACTGAAGCTTTCTTT. The rearrangement joins TRBV13 to TRBJ1-1; tentatively, D is TRBD1 (5 bases). Germline V gene lookup returns CDR1 PRHDT and CDR2 FYEKMQ (reference sequence). V lost 5 bases and J 0 bases, leaving 13 bases between the germline ends. The CDR3 extends over 15 amino acids.